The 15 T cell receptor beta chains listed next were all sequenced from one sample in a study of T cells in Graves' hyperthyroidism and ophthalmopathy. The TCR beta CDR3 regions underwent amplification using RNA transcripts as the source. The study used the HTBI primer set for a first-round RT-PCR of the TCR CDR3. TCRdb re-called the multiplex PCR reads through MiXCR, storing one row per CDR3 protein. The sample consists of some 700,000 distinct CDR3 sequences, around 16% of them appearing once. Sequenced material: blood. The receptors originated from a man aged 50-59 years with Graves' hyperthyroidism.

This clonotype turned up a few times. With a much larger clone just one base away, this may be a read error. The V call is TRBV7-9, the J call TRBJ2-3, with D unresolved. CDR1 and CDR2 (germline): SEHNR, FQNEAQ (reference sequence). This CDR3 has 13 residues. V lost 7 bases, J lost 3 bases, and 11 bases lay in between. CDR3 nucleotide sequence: TGTGCCAGCAACTACTTGGGAACAGATACGCAGTATTTT. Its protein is CASNYLGTDTQYF.

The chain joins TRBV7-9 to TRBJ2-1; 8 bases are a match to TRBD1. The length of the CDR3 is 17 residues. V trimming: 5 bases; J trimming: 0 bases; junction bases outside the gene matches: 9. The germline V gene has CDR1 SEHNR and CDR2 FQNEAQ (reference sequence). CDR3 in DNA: TGTGCCAGCAGCCCACGACAGGGGACCAGCTCCTACAATGAGCAGTTCTTC. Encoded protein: CASSPRQGTSSYNEQFF. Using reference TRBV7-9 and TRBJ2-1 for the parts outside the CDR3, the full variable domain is DTGVSQNPRHKITKRGQNVTFRCDPISEHNRLYWYRQTLGQGPEFLTYFQNEAQLEKSRLLSDRFSAERPKGSFSTLEIQRTEQGDSAMYLCASSPRQGTSSYNEQFFGPGTRLTVL.

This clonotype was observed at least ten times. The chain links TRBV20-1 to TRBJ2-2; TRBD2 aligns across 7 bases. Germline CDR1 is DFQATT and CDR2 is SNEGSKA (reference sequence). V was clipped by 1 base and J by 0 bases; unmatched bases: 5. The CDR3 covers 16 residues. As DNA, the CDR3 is TGCAGTGCTAGAGGTTGGGGGGGAACGAACACCGGGGAGCTGTTTTTT. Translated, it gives CSARGWGGTNTGELFF.

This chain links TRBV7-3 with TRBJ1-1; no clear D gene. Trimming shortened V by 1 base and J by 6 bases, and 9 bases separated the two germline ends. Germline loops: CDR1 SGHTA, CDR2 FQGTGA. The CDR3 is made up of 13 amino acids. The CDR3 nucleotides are TGTGCCAGCAGCTTAAATCTCGGGGCTGAAGCTTTCTTT. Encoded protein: CASSLNLGAEAFF.

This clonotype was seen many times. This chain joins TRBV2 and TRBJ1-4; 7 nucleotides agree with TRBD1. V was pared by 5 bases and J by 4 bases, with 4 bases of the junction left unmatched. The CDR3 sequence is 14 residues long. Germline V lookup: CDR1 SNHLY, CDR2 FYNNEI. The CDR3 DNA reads TGTGCCAGCAGTCAGGGACAGAGTAATGAAAAACTGTTTTTT. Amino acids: CASSQGQSNEKLFF.

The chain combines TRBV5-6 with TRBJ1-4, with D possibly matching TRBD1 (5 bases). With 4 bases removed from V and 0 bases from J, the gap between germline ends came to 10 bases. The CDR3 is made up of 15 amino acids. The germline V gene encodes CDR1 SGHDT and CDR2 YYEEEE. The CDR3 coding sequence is TGTGCCAGCAGCACACCGACAGCAACTAATGAAAAACTGTTTTTT. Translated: CASSTPTATNEKLFF. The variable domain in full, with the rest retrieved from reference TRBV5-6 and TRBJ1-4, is DAGVTQSPTHLIKTRGQQVTLRCSPKSGHDTVSWYQQALGQGPQFIFQYYEEEERQRGNFPDRFSGHQFPNYSSELNVNALLLGDSALYLCASSTPTATNEKLFFGSGTQLSVL.

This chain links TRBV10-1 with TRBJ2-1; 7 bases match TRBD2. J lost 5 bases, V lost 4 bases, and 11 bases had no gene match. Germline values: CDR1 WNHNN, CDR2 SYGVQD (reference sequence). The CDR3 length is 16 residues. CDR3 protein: CASSVEIAGRHNEQFF. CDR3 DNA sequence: TGCGCCAGCAGTGTCGAAATAGCGGGTAGACACAATGAGCAGTTCTTC.

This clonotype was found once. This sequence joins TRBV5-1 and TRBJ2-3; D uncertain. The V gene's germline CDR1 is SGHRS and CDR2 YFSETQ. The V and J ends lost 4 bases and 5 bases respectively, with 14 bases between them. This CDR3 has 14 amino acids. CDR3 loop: CASSPVTLIDTQYF. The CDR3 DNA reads TGCGCCAGCAGCCCGGTGACTCTCATAGATACGCAGTATTTT.

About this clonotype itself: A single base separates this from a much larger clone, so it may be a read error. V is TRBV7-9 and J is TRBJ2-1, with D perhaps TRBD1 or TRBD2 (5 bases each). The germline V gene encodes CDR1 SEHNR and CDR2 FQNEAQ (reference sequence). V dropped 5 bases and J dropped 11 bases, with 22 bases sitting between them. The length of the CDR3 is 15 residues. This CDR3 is CASSHPGRRLNKQFF. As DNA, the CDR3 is TGTGCCAGCAGCCATCCGGGACGCCGGCTTAATAAGCAGTTCTTC.

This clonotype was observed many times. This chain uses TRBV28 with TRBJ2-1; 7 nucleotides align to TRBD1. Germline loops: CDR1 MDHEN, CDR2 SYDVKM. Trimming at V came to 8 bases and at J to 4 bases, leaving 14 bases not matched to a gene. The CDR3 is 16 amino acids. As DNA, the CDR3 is TGTGCCAGCGCGCCCGACAGGGTATTTTTATACAATGAGCAGTTCTTC. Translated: CASAPDRVFLYNEQFF.

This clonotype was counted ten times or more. The CDR3, as DNA: TGTGCCAGCAGTTTTGCGAATAACTATGGCTACACCTTC. Translating it yields CASSFANNYGYTF. The chain recombines TRBV28 with TRBJ1-2; D gene unclear. Germline CDR1 MDHEN, CDR2 SYDVKM. The CDR3 is 13 amino acids. Trimming took 3 bases from V and 1 from J, leaving 6 bases between them.

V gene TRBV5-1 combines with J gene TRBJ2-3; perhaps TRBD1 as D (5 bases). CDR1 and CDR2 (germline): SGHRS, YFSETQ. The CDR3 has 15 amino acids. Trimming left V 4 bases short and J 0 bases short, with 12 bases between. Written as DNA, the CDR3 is TGCGCCAGCAGCGGAGACAGCTCTAGCACAGATACGCAGTATTTT. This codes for CASSGDSSSTDTQYF.

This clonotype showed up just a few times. This chain's CDR3 is CASSLREGLFEQYF. The CDR3 DNA reads as TGTGCCAGCAGTTTACGGGAGGGCCTCTTCGAGCAGTACTTC. The chain joins TRBV27 to TRBJ2-7; 8 bases line up with TRBD2. V lost 2 bases to trimming and J lost 6 bases; unmatched junction nucleotides: 6. The germline V gene has CDR1 MNHEY and CDR2 SMNVEV (reference sequence). This CDR3 contains 14 residues.

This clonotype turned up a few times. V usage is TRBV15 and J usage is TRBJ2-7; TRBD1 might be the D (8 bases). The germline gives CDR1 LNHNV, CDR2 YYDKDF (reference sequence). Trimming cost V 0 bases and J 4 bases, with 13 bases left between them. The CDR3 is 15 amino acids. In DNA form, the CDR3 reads TGTGCCACCAGCAGAGATGCACAGGGGGGGTACGAGCAGTACTTC. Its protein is CATSRDAQGGYEQYF.

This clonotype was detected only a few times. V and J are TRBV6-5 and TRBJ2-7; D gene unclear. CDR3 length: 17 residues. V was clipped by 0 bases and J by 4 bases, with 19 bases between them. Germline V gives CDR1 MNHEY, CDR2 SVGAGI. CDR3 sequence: CASSYSGGSQKQYEQYF. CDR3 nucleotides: TGTGCCAGCAGTTACTCGGGCGGATCCCAAAAGCAATACGAGCAGTACTTC.